The 19 T cell receptor beta chains given below trace back to one sample, sequenced in a study of blood T cells in healthy people across ages. A second PCR of about 6 to 12 cycles used a sample-barcoded 5' primer and a J-beta primer mix. TCRdb passed the 5' RACE reads through MiXCR, listing each CDR3 protein once. The sample includes 660,000 or so distinct CDR3 sequences, around three fifths of them seen just once. Sample: blood. These receptors were collected from a man in his 60s in good health.

This clonotype came up many times. The chain links TRBV29-1 to TRBJ2-1, with D possibly TRBD2 on 5 matching bases. The CDR3 is 12 amino acids. With 4 bases removed from V and 2 bases from J, the gap between germline ends came to 6 bases. From germline, CDR1 is SQVTM and CDR2 ANQGSEA. CDR3 protein: CSVGEPYNEQFF. For the CDR3, the DNA is TGCAGCGTTGGGGAGCCCTACAATGAGCAGTTCTTC.

The gene calls are TRBV5-1 and TRBJ2-3, with no clear D. V gave up 0 bases and J gave up 0 bases, with 11 bases separating them. The CDR3 runs 16 residues. The germline gives CDR1 SGHRS, CDR2 YFSETQ. CDR3: CASSLVESASTDTQYF. The CDR3 DNA sequence: TGCGCCAGCAGCTTGGTGGAGAGCGCTAGCACAGATACGCAGTATTTT.

This clonotype occurred a few times. The rearrangement uses TRBV29-1 and TRBJ2-1; 7 bases fit TRBD1. Germline V gene lookup returns CDR1 SQVTM and CDR2 ANQGSEA. The CDR3 covers 14 residues. V gave up 4 bases and J gave up 6 bases; unmatched junction bases: 9. CDR3 in amino acids: CSVGVTGPSNEQFF. CDR3 nucleotide sequence: TGCAGCGTTGGTGTGACAGGGCCTAGCAATGAGCAGTTCTTC.

V usage is TRBV29-1 and J usage is TRBJ1-5, with 8 bases lining up with TRBD1. The CDR3 has 13 amino acids. Germline lookup yields CDR1 SQVTM and CDR2 ANQGSEA. Losses at the gene ends were 6 bases for V and 7 bases for J; bases not matched to a gene: 8. This CDR3 is CSVQLDRAQPQHF. DNA for the CDR3: TGCAGCGTCCAACTGGACAGGGCCCAGCCCCAGCATTTT. The full variable domain, with the rest looked up from reference TRBV29-1 and TRBJ1-5, is SAVISQKPSRDICQRGTSLTIQCQVDSQVTMMFWYRQQPGQSLTLIATANQGSEATYESGFVIDKFPISRPNLTFSTLTVSNMSPEDSSIYLCSVQLDRAQPQHFGDGTRLSIL.

The V gene is TRBV6-5, the J gene TRBJ1-2; D ambiguous. Germline assignment: CDR1 MNHEY and CDR2 SVGAGI. CDR3 length: 14 residues. V lost 7 bases and J lost 5, with 17 bases in between. CDR3 amino acids: CASKQSVMGYGYTF. CDR3 DNA sequence: TGTGCCAGCAAACAGAGTGTGATGGGTTATGGCTACACCTTC.

This clonotype was counted a few times. Written as DNA, the CDR3 is TGCAGTGCTAGATGGGGGGGCCAAGAGACCCAGTACTTC. Its protein product is CSARWGGQETQYF. This sequence joins TRBV20-1 and TRBJ2-5, with TRBD2 matching over 7 bases. In germline, CDR1 is DFQATT, CDR2 SNEGSKA (reference sequence). V shed 2 bases and J 1 base; nucleotides not matched to a gene: 1. There are 13 residues in the CDR3.

This clonotype was recorded a few times. The chain employs TRBV5-1 and TRBJ2-7, with 10 positions matching TRBD1. Germline CDR1 reads SGHRS; CDR2 reads YFSETQ. After removal of 4 bases from V and 5 bases from J, the junction contained 3 bases not matched to a gene. This CDR3 spans 13 amino acids. CDR3 DNA sequence: TGCGCCAGCAGCCCGGGACAGGGGCACGAGCAGTACTTC. It codes for CASSPGQGHEQYF. The whole variable domain, remainder taken from reference TRBV5-1 and TRBJ2-7, is KAGVTQTPRYLIKTRGQQVTLSCSPISGHRSVSWYQQTPGQGLQFLFEYFSETQRNKGNFPGRFSGRQFSNSRSEMNVSTLELGDSALYLCASSPGQGHEQYFGPGTRLTVT.

The genes are TRBV20-1 and TRBJ1-1; TRBD1 might be the D (5 bases). The germline V gene has CDR1 DFQATT and CDR2 SNEGSKA (reference sequence). CDR3 size: 14 residues. V was shortened by 0 bases and J by 3 bases, with 11 bases between the two germline ends. The CDR3 sequence is CSAREGVEDTEAFF. The CDR3 nucleotides read TGCAGTGCTAGAGAAGGGGTGGAGGACACTGAAGCTTTCTTT.

The chain links TRBV20-1 to TRBJ2-7; 8 nucleotides line up with TRBD2. The V gene end was trimmed by 1 base and the J gene end by 0 bases; junction bases not matched to a gene: 2. The V gene's germline CDR1 is DFQATT and CDR2 SNEGSKA (reference sequence). This CDR3 is 14 amino acids long. The CDR3: CSARAGGGSYEQYF. The CDR3 nucleotides are TGCAGTGCTAGAGCCGGGGGGGGCTCCTACGAGCAGTACTTC.

The chain joins TRBV7-2 to TRBJ2-1; TRBD1 is a possible D gene (5 bases). This CDR3 is built from 14 residues. V gave up 2 bases and J gave up 9 bases, with 14 bases separating them. CDR1 SGHTA and CDR2 FQGNSA come from the germline V gene. CDR3 nucleotides: TGTGCCAGCAGCTTATTACCAGGGTACGGTGAGCAGTTCTTC. Translating it yields CASSLLPGYGEQFF.

The rearrangement links TRBV20-1 to TRBJ2-5; TRBD2 might be the D (6 bases). The germline V gene has CDR1 DFQATT and CDR2 SNEGSKA (reference sequence). The CDR3 has 11 amino acids. CDR3 region: CSIRGGVTQYF. DNA for the CDR3: TGCAGCATTCGGGGCGGGGTGACCCAGTACTTC.

This clonotype was found a few times. CDR3 amino acids: CASSPGSHPYGYTF. CDR3 coding DNA: TGTGCCAGCAGCCCGGGGTCCCACCCATATGGCTACACCTTC. The rearrangement links TRBV7-9 to TRBJ1-2; D not certain. The CDR3 extends over 14 amino acids. Germline CDR1 is SEHNR and CDR2 is FQNEAQ (reference sequence). Trimming cost V 5 bases and J 5 bases, with 15 bases left between them.

The chain is built from TRBV25-1 and TRBJ1-4, with a tentative D call TRBD1 (6 bases). The CDR3 runs 15 residues. Germline loops: CDR1 MGHDK, CDR2 SYGVNS. Trimming took off 3 bases at V and 5 bases at J, with 13 bases between the two ends. In DNA form, the CDR3 reads TGTGCCAGCAGTGATAGGGGGACTGCGAATGAAAAACTGTTTTTT. Translated, it gives CASSDRGTANEKLFF.

CDR3 in amino acids: CASSAGLAGAQGTQYF. The CDR3 DNA sequence: TGTGCCAGCAGTGCCGGACTAGCGGGGGCCCAGGGGACCCAGTACTTC. V is TRBV12-3 or TRBV12-4 and J is TRBJ2-5; TRBD2 matches 13 bases. This CDR3 has 16 residues. V lost 5 bases, J lost 7 bases, and 10 bases stayed unmatched.

Only one count was recorded for this clonotype. The chain joins TRBV3-1 to TRBJ2-4, with D perhaps matching TRBD1 or TRBD2 (6 bases each). This CDR3 region has 14 residues. The germline gives CDR1 LGHDT, CDR2 YNNKEL (reference sequence). V was trimmed by 1 base and J by 8 bases, leaving 12 bases between them. The DNA of the CDR3 is TGTGCCAGCAGCCAAGGTCGGGGGCGGGACATTCAGTACTTC. Protein sequence: CASSQGRGRDIQYF.

The rearrangement links TRBV24-1 to TRBJ1-1; D unclear. V shed 4 bases and J shed 4 bases, with 9 bases lying between them. In germline, CDR1 is KGHDR, CDR2 SFDVKD. This CDR3 spans 13 amino acids. CDR3 in amino acids: CATSEGPSTEAFF. CDR3 DNA sequence: TGTGCCACCAGTGAAGGGCCCAGCACTGAAGCTTTCTTT.

Note on this clonotype: A much larger clone lies one base from this, so it may be a read error. The rearrangement joins TRBV27 to TRBJ2-5; tentatively, D is TRBD2 (5 bases). The J call may be wrong; the DNA end is better matched by TRBJ2-1. The CDR3 loop spans 9 amino acids. Germline CDR1 and CDR2: MNHEY and SMNVEV (reference sequence). CDR3 nucleotides: TGTGCCAGGGAGGAGACCCAGTTCTTC. Amino acids: CAREETQFF.

The CDR3 sequence is CASRVAGGQETQYF. The CDR3 nucleotides are TGTGCCAGCAGGGTAGCGGGGGGACAAGAGACCCAGTACTTC. V gene TRBV28 combines with J gene TRBJ2-5; 10 bases match TRBD2. V was clipped by 6 bases and J by 2 bases; unmatched bases: 3. This CDR3 spans 14 amino acids. Germline CDR1 is MDHEN and CDR2 is SYDVKM.

The chain links TRBV2 to TRBJ2-5, with 7 bases identical to TRBD2. V was clipped by 7 bases and J by 1 base; unmatched bases: 3. The CDR3 has 13 amino acids. From germline, CDR1 is SNHLY and CDR2 FYNNEI. The CDR3 bases are TGTGCCAGCACAAGACTAGCCCAAGAGACCCAGTACTTC. The encoded protein is CASTRLAQETQYF.